This T cell receptor beta chain was captured in a study of beta chain features in type 1 diabetes. Study-level results: A potential PCR bias toward shorter templates would be equal in patient and control samples. VDJ junctions sequenced from type 1 diabetes patients showed fewer insertions and more deletions. Shortening of TCRB CDR3s, moderate but significant, appeared in all four CD4+ subsets of Type 1 diabetes patients.

With regard to this clone: No antigen is known for it.

Reverse transcription of all isolated RNA meant that expressed TCRB transcripts were sequenced. Mean read depth for naive, central memory and regulatory T cell samples was about 3.6 million reads. Here immunoSEQ multiplex PCR was the method, and the copy in TCRdb shows in-frame clones only, minus some. The table lists more than 250,000 clones, roughly 15% of them singletons. CDR3 length: 15 amino acids. Germline loops: CDR1 SGHAT, CDR2 FQNNGV. Trimming pared 0 bases from V and 7 bases from J, leaving 12 bases between. The chain combines TRBV11-2 with TRBJ2-2, with D maybe TRBD2 (6 bases). This receptor was taken from a man between 18 and 29 years old with type 1 diabetes. Source material: naive CD4+ T cells from blood. The DNA of the CDR3 is TGTGCCAGCAGCTTAGAAGGTTGGGGGGTCGGGGAGCTGTTTTTT. This translates into CASSLEGWGVGELFF. The complete variable domain, with remaining parts taken from reference TRBV11-2 and TRBJ2-2, reads EAGVAQSPRYKIIEKRQSVAFWCNPISGHATLYWYQQILGQGPKLLIQFQNNGVVDDSQLPKDRFSAERLKGVDSTLKIQPAKLEDSAVYLCASSLEGWGVGELFFGEGSRLTVL.